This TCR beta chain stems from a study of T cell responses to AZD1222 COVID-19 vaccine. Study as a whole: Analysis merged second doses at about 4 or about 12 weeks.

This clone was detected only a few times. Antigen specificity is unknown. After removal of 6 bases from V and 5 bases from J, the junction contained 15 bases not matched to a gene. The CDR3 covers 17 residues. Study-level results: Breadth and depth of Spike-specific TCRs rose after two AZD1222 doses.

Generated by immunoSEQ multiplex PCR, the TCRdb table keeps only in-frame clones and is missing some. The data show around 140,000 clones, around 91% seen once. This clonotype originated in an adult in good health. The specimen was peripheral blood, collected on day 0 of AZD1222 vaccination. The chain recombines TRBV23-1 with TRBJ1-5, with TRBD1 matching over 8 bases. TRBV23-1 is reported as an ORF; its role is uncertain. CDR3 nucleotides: TGCGCCAGCAGCCACCCTCGAGGAACAGGGGGTCATCAGCCCCAGCATTTT. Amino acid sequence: CASSHPRGTGGHQPQHF.